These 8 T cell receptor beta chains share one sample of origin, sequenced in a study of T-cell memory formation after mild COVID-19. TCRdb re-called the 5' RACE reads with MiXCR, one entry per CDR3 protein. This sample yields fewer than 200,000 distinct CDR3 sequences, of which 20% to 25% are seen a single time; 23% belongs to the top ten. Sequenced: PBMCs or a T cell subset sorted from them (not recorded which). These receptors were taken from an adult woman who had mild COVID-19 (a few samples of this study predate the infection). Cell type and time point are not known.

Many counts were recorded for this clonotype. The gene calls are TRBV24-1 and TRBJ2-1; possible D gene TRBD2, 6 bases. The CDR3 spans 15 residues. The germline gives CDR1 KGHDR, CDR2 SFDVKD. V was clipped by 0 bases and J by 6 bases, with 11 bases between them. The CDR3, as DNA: TGTGCCACCAGTGATTTGACGGGAGAGGTCAATGAGCAGTTCTTC. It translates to CATSDLTGEVNEQFF.

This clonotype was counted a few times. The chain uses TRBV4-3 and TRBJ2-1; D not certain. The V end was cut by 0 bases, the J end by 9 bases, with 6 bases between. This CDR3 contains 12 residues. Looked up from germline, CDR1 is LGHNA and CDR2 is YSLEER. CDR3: CASSQDGFEQFF. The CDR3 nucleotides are TGCGCCAGCAGCCAAGATGGGTTTGAGCAGTTCTTC.

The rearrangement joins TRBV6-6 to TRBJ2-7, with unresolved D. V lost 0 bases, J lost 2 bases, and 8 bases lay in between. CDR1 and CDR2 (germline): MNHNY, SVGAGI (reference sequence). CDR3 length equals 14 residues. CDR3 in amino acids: CASSYSERPYEQYF. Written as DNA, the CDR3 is TGTGCCAGCAGTTACTCGGAACGCCCCTACGAGCAGTACTTC.

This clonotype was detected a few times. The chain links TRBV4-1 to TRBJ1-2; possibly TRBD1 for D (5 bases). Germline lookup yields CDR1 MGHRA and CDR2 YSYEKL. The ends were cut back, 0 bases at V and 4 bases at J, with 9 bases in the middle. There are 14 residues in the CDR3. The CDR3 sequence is CASSQDRGIYGYTF. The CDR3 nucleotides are TGCGCCAGCAGCCAAGATCGGGGGATCTATGGCTACACCTTC.

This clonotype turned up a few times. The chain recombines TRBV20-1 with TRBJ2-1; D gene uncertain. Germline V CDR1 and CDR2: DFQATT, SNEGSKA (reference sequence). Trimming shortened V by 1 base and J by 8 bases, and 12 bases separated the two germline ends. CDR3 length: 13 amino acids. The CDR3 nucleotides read TGCAGTGCTAGAGCTGCGTTGGGTGATGAGCAGTTCTTC. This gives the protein CSARAALGDEQFF.

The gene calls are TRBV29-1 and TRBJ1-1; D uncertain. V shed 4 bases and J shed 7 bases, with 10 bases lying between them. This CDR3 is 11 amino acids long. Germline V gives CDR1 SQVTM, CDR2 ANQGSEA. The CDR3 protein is CSVGKDREAFF. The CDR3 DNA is TGCAGCGTTGGAAAGGACCGTGAAGCTTTCTTT.

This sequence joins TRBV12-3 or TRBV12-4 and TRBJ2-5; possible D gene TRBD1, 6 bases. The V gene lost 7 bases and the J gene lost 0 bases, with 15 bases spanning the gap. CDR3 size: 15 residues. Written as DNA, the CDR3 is TGTGCCAGCACCACCGCCCAGGGGTACCAAGAGACCCAGTACTTC. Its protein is CASTTAQGYQETQYF.

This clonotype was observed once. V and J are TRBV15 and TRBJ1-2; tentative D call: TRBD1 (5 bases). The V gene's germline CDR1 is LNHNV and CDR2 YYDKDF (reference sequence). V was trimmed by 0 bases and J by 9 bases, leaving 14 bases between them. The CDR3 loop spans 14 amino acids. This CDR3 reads CATSRDRGGMSYTF. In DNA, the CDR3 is TGTGCCACCAGCAGAGATCGGGGGGGAATGAGCTACACCTTC.